This T cell receptor beta chain appears in the sequencing data of a study of Ad26.COV2.S vaccination and SARS-CoV-2 variants (dated by TCRdb to about 2021). Study-wide context: Vaccine-arm donors came from COV1001, a multicentre, randomized, double-blind, placebo-controlled phase I-IIa trial of Ad26.COV2.S in healthy adults. Trial participants were randomized into five groups of five: low-dose or high-dose Ad26.COV2.S given once or twice, or placebo on both occasions. A total of around 32 samples were included in the TCR-sequenced set, comprising some 20 Ad26.COV2.S vaccine recipients, 5 placebo recipients and 8 SARS-CoV-2 convalescent individuals. TCRbeta repertoire sequencing was used to assess the specificity and breadth of SARS-CoV-2-reactive T cell receptors after Ad26.COV2.S vaccination. Ad26.COV2.S was administered intramuscularly at a dose of 5x10^10 or 1x10^11 viral particles, either as one shot or as two shots given 56 days apart. Investigators did not know the trial group allocation while performing experiments and assessing outcomes. Study-wide conclusions, independent of this receptor: The study was not powered for comparison of responses between vaccine doses or regimens. According to the authors, total T cell responses may have been underestimated by the TCR breadth and depth analyses. Compared with placebo recipients, Ad26.COV2.S recipients showed higher spike-specific TCR breadth (P = 0.0014). After vaccination, substantial breadth of spike-specific CD8+ and CD4+ T cell responses was reported. Vaccine and placebo recipients had comparable non-spike TCR breadth, which fits with the vaccine containing only spike.

This clone was observed once. What antigen it recognizes has not been identified. Per-base quality was not reported, and no clone a single base away is much larger than it. Including cysteine and phenylalanine, the CDR3 has 18 amino acids. CDR3 DNA is the only sequence kept; it has 54 bases, read in frame from the first base. The label giving this sample's treatment or condition can be read as: 15 to 20 received Ad26.COV2.S at low or high dose, single or two shots; roughly five received placebo; per-sample allocation not given. Repertoires of vaccine and placebo recipients were sequenced from samples taken on day 63 after the first injection. Between 29 July and 7 August 2020, Cohort 1b enrolled about 27 adults aged 18-55 years at one site in Boston, USA. Ad26.COV2.S was a replication-incompetent adenovirus type 26 vector that expressed a prefusion-stabilized SARS-CoV-2 spike protein derived from the original Wuhan strain.

The immunoSEQ Assay was used to sequence TCRbeta CDR3 regions. After extraction, genomic DNA underwent amplification by bias-controlled multiplex PCR, followed by high-throughput sequencing. Regarding the original processing steps: To quantify the absolute abundance of each unique TCRbeta CDR3 region, sequences were collapsed and filtered. Usable DNA was measured by amplifying reference genes present in all nucleated cells, and TCRbeta template counts were normalized to that usable DNA to estimate T cell fraction. Repertoire TCRs were annotated as SARS-CoV-2-specific by exact matching of V gene, CDR3 amino acid sequence and J gene to a known reactive TCR set. The reference SARS-CoV-2 TCR set was derived from MIRA and filtered for enrichment in COVID-19-positive ImmuneCODE repertoires, a step that removed public or cross-reactive TCRs. Based on the MIRA antigens, annotated TCRs were further analysed at the level of specific ORF or position within ORF. Depth was the summed frequency of annotated unique rearrangements, while breadth was defined as annotated unique rearrangements over total unique productive rearrangements. Group comparisons of TCR breadth used two-sided Wilcoxon rank-sum tests. TCRdb limited this immuneACCESS table to in-frame rearrangements with V and J called. A share of clones is missing; checked studies link under half to unresolved V genes, and the rest is unexplained. V and J calls plus clone size are reproduced from that table; the DNA served to infer D and trimming. Counted in this sample were 300,000 to 350,000 clones; roughly 90% of them appeared once. The ten largest clones take up around 5% of the sample.

Material: peripheral blood, obtained in a trial of Ad26.COV2.S vaccine versus placebo. The receptor comes from a person aged 18-65 years who received the Ad26.COV2.S COVID-19 vaccine or a placebo. The chain couples TRBV21-1 to TRBJ2-2; the table's D call TRBD2 went unverified against the DNA. TRBV21-1 is a known pseudogene. The CDR3 has the sequence CASSKDHSSSPNTGELFF. At the DNA level, the sequence is TGTGCCAGCAGCAAAGACCACTCTAGTTCCCCGAACACCGGGGAGCTGTTTTTT.